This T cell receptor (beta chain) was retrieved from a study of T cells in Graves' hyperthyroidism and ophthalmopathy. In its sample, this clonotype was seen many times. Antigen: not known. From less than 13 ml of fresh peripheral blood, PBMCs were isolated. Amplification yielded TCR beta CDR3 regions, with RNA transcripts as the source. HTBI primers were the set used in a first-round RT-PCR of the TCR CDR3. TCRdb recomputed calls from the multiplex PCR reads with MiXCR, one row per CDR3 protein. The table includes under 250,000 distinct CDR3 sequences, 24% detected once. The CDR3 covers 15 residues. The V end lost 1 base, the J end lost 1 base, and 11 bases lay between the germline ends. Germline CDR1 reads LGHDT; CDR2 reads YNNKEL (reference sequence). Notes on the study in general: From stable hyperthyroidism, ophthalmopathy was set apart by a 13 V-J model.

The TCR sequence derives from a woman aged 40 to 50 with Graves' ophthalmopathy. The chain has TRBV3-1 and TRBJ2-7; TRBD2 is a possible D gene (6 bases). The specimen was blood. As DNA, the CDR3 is TGTGCCAGCAGCCAAGTAGCGGACCCTTCCTACGAGCAGTACTTC. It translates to CASSQVADPSYEQYF.